A selection of T cell receptor beta chains follows, all from one sample in a study of regulatory T cells in long-lasting Graves disease. One entry per CDR3 protein, called by TCRdb with MiXCR from the multiplex PCR reads. Of 300,000 to 350,000 distinct CDR3 sequences listed, roughly 21% are singletons. The input for sequencing was peripheral blood mononuclear cells (PBMCs), taken when the disease was refractory, from a patient treated with antithyroid drugs. The receptor source for this set is a female donor with Graves disease. The CDR3 runs from the conserved cysteine through the conserved F or W. Fields, in order: D gene, J gene, V gene, clone size, CDR3 protein, CDR3 DNA. A D gene is named only where the DNA matches it firmly. Size is stated for part of the rows, as once, few or many counts, or as a class when the clone is expanded.

>.|TRBJ1-2|TRBV3-1|many
CASSRTEGLAGYTF
TGTGCCAGCAGCCGTACAGAGGGGCTTGCTGGCTACACCTTC
>.|TRBJ1-1|TRBV11-3|many
CASTPLPGTEAFF
TGTGCCAGCACCCCTCTCCCGGGGACTGAAGCTTTCTTT
>.|TRBJ1-5|TRBV7-8|many
CASSLVARGDQPQHF
TGTGCCAGCAGCTTAGTGGCAAGGGGGGACCAGCCCCAGCATTTT
>.|TRBJ1-2|TRBV15|.
CATRNTTRHEIHGYTF
TGTGCCACCAGAAACACCACACGGCATGAAATACATGGCTACACCTTC
>TRBD2|TRBJ2-1|TRBV11-2|.
CASRSTSGRPLKEQFF
TGTGCCAGCAGATCGACTAGCGGGAGGCCCCTAAAAGAGCAGTTCTTC
>TRBD1|TRBJ1-1|TRBV29-1|.
CSVEGGNRGAMNTEAFF
TGCAGCGTTGAAGGTGGAAACAGGGGGGCTATGAACACTGAAGCTTTCTTT
>.|TRBJ1-6|TRBV7-2|many
CVSSRGTYNSPLHF
TGTGTCTCTTCAAGGGGTACCTATAATTCACCCCTCCACTTT
>TRBD1|TRBJ1-3|TRBV4-1|.
CASSQGQQGARGNTIYF
TGCGCCAGCAGCCAAGGCCAACAGGGGGCAAGGGGAAACACCATATATTTT
>TRBD1|TRBJ1-1|TRBV12-3/TRBV12-4|many
CASTRRGRTEAFF
TGTGCCAGCACCCGCAGGGGGAGGACTGAAGCTTTCTTT
>.|TRBJ1-4|TRBV20-1|many
CSARELPGEKLFF
TGCAGTGCTAGAGAGCTACCTGGGGAAAAACTGTTTTTT